Sequencing of this TCR beta chain was carried out in a study of lymphopenia after photon versus proton radiotherapy. General study points: Better survival with proton therapy was suggested as possible, not demonstrated. In patients who died, overall survival fell as post-nadir TCR diversity dropped more.

About this clone itself: Its antigen is not identified.

Trimming stripped 0 bases from V and 1 base from J, with 6 bases between. Germline-derived CDR1 and CDR2 are MNHEY and SVGAGI. The CDR3 spans 15 residues. Generated by immunoSEQ multiplex PCR, the TCRdb table keeps only in-frame clones and is missing some. The data show 50,000 to 65,000 clones, around 90% seen once. This chain links TRBV6-5 with TRBJ2-2; D uncertain. This receptor was identified in a man at least 80 years old with esophageal cancer. Here the sequenced sample was peripheral blood, taken from a patient treated with proton-based radiotherapy. The DNA of the CDR3 is TGTGCCAGCAGTTACTCATCCCGGAACACCGGGGAGCTGTTTTTT. It encodes CASSYSSRNTGELFF.